Reported below is one T cell receptor (beta chain). The antigen is not known. The data are from a study of response to subunit inactivated influenza vaccine. Via MiXCR, TCRdb re-called the RT-PCR reads, giving one row per CDR3 protein. The table includes 530,000 or so distinct CDR3 sequences, about 12% detected once. The V and J ends lost 8 bases and 4 bases respectively, with 20 bases between them. The CDR3 runs to 15 residues. General study points: Seasonal influenza vaccination, on each occasion, was suggested by the authors to recruit few new T cells.

The V call is TRBV12-3 or TRBV12-4, the J call TRBJ1-1; D is possibly TRBD1 (5 bases). This material consisted of PBMCs from blood, taken on the day of vaccination. The receptor was isolated from a man aged 45-65 years who received an inactivated influenza vaccine. The CDR3 DNA sequence: TGTGCCAGCCTCCCCCCGGGGCCAGCGGGCACTGAAGCTTTCTTT. This gives the protein CASLPPGPAGTEAFF.